This T cell receptor beta chain comes out of a study of cytomegalovirus exposure and HLA in healthy donors. The CDR3 totals 13 residues. V shed 0 bases and J shed 3 bases, with 7 bases lying between them. The germline gives CDR1 SGHDT, CDR2 YYEEEE. General study findings and limits: Most CMV-associated TCR beta chains appeared HLA-restricted in a later analysis.

PCR primers comprised 60 Vbeta and 13 Jbeta primers. Profiled with immunoSEQ multiplex PCR; TCRdb holds only in-frame clones, not every one. Found here are 85,000 to 100,000 clones, 60% to 80% of them singletons; the top ten hold roughly 7.3%. On this clone itself: Its target is unknown.

Material: PBMCs. The clonotype originates from a man aged 50-59 years in good health and CMV-seropositive. The genes are TRBV5-6 and TRBJ2-7; D remains unclear. This chain's CDR3 is CASSLARGYEQYF. The CDR3 region has the DNA TGTGCCAGCAGCTTGGCGCGTGGCTACGAGCAGTACTTC.